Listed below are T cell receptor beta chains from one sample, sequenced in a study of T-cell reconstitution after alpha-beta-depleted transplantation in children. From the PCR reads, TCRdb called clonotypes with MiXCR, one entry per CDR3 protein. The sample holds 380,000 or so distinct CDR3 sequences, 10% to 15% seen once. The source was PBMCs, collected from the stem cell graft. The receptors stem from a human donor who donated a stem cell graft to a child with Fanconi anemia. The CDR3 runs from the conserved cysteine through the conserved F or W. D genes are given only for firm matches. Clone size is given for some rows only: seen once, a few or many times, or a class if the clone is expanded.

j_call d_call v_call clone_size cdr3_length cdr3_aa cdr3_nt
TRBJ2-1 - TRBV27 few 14 CASSSGALYNEQFF TGTGCCAGCAGTTCTGGGGCCCTCTACAATGAGCAGTTCTTC
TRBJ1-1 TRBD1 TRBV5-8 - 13 CASSRGTGPEAFF TGTGCCAGCAGCAGGGGGACAGGTCCTGAAGCTTTCTTT
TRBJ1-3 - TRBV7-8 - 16 CASSSGGGGSGNTIYF TGTGCCAGCAGCTCGGGCGGTGGTGGCTCTGGAAACACCATATATTTT
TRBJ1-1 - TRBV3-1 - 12 CASSRASTEAFF TGTGCCAGCAGCCGGGCAAGCACTGAAGCTTTCTTT
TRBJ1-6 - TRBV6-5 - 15 CASSYSGQLGPPLHF TGTGCCAGCAGTTACTCGGGCCAGTTGGGTCCACCCCTCCACTTT
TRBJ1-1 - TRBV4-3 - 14 CASSQEVMNTEAFF TGCGCCAGCAGCCAAGAGGTAATGAACACTGAAGCTTTCTTT
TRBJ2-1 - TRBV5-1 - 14 CASSAVPSYNEQFF TGCGCCAGCAGCGCGGTCCCCTCCTACAATGAGCAGTTCTTC
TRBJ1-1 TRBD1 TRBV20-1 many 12 CSARTGDTEAFF TGCAGTGCCAGGACAGGGGACACTGAAGCTTTCTTT
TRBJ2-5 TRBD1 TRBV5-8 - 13 CASSGDSLGTQYF TGTGCCAGCAGTGGGGACAGTTTAGGGACCCAGTACTTC
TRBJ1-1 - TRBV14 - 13 CASSQDLRTEAFF TGTGCCAGCAGCCAAGACTTGAGGACTGAAGCTTTCTTT
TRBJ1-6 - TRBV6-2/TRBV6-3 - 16 CASLSGTDSYNSPLHF TGTGCCAGTCTGTCCGGGACGGACTCCTATAATTCACCCCTCCACTTT
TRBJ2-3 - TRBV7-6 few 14 CASAEGFSTDTQYF TGTGCCAGCGCAGAGGGATTCAGCACAGATACGCAGTATTTT
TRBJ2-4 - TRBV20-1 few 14 CSASRHGAKNIQYF TGCAGTGCCTCTCGCCACGGGGCCAAAAACATTCAGTACTTC
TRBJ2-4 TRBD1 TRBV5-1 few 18 CASSLDPGQGASKNIQYF TGCGCCAGCAGCTTGGATCCGGGACAGGGGGCATCCAAAAACATTCAGTACTTC
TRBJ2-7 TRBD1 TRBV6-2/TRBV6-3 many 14 CASSSTGVVGEQYF TGTGCCAGCAGTTCCACAGGGGTTGTTGGCGAGCAGTACTTC
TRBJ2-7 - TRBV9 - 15 CASSVGARKGYEQYF TGTGCCAGCAGCGTAGGGGCGCGGAAAGGTTACGAGCAGTACTTC
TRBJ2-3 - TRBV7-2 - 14 CASSLRAVAGIPYF TGTGCCAGCAGCTTAAGGGCAGTCGCGGGGATTCCGTATTTT
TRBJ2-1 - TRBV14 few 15 CASSQAVGTPNEQFF TGTGCCAGCAGCCAAGCGGTCGGCACCCCCAATGAGCAGTTCTTC
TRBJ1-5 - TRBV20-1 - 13 CSARSRGDQPQHF TGCAGTGCTAGAAGCAGGGGAGATCAGCCCCAGCATTTT
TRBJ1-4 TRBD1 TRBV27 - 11 CASRTGQELFF TGTGCCAGCAGGACAGGACAGGAACTGTTTTTT
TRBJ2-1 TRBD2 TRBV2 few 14 CASRTSGAYNEQFF TGTGCCAGCAGAACTAGCGGGGCTTACAATGAGCAGTTCTTC
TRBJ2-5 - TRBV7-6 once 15 CASSSLRSAEETQYF TGTGCCAGCAGCTCGTTGCGTTCAGCTGAAGAGACCCAGTACTTC
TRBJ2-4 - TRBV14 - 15 CASSQDQGSKNIQYF TGTGCCAGCAGCCAAGATCAGGGGTCTAAAAACATTCAGTACTTC
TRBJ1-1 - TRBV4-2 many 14 CASSQGHGGTEAFF TGTGCCAGCAGCCAAGGGCACGGGGGCACTGAAGCTTTCTTT
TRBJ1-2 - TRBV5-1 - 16 CASSMNVGRANYGYTF TGCGCCAGCAGCATGAATGTCGGCAGGGCAAACTATGGCTACACCTTC
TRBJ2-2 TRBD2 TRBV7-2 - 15 CASSLVGGGSGELFF TGTGCCAGCAGCTTAGTCGGCGGGGGTTCCGGGGAGCTGTTTTTT
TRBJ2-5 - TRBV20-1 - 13 CSANRVDQETQYF TGCAGTGCTAACAGGGTCGACCAAGAGACCCAGTACTTC
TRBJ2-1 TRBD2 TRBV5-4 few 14 CASSFPGGANEQFF TGTGCCAGCAGCTTCCCGGGGGGGGCCAATGAGCAGTTCTTC
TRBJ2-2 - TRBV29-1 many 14 CSALGDIGTGELFF TGCAGCGCCCTTGGGGACATTGGCACCGGGGAGCTGTTTTTT
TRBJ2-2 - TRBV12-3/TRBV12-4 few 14 CASSPAGTPGELFF TGTGCCAGCAGCCCCGCCGGGACACCCGGGGAGCTGTTTTTT
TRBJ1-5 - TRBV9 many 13 CASSVDINQPQHF TGTGCCAGCAGCGTAGACATAAATCAGCCCCAGCATTTT
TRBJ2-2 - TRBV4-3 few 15 CASSPRRGGTGELFF TGCGCCAGCAGCCCGAGGAGGGGGGGAACCGGGGAGCTGTTTTTT
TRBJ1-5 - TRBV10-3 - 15 CAISESVSPMQPQHF TGTGCCATCAGTGAGTCTGTGTCACCAATGCAGCCCCAGCATTTT
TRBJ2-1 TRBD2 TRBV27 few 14 CASSLASGGALKFF TGTGCCAGCAGTTTGGCTAGCGGGGGGGCCTTGAAGTTCTTC
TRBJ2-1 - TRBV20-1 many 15 CSAPNPGLRYNEQFF TGCAGTGCTCCCAATCCGGGACTCCGATACAATGAGCAGTTCTTC
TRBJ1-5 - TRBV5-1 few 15 CASSPMTQGYQPQHF TGCGCCAGCAGCCCGATGACCCAAGGGTATCAGCCCCAGCATTTT
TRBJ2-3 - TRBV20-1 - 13 CSAPPGSTDTQYF TGCAGTGCTCCTCCGGGTAGCACAGATACGCAGTATTTT
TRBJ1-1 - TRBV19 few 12 CASSKWDTEAFF TGTGCCAGCTCAAAGTGGGACACTGAAGCTTTCTTT
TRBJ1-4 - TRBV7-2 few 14 CASSIQVTNEKLFF TGTGCCAGCAGTATACAGGTTACTAATGAAAAACTGTTTTTT
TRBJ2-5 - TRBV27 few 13 CASSLRNQETQYF TGTGCCAGCAGTTTAAGGAACCAAGAGACCCAGTACTTC
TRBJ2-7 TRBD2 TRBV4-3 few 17 CASSQDGPPGTSGEQYF TGCGCCAGCAGCCAAGACGGCCCCCCCGGGACTAGCGGCGAGCAGTACTTC
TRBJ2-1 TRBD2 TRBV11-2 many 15 CASSLEAGGWNEQFF TGTGCCAGCAGCTTAGAGGCGGGGGGGTGGAATGAGCAGTTCTTC
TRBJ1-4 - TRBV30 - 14 CAWSVGRPNEKLFF TGTGCCTGGAGTGTAGGTAGACCTAATGAAAAACTGTTTTTT
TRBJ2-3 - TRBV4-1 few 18 CASSHLPPGGRGADTQYF TGCGCCAGCAGCCATCTCCCGCCCGGGGGCAGGGGGGCAGATACGCAGTATTTT
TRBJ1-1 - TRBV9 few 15 CASSVQGGGLSEAFF TGTGCCAGCAGCGTCCAAGGTGGGGGGCTATCTGAAGCTTTCTTT
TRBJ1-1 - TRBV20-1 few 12 CSAPPTEAEAFF TGCAGTGCTCCCCCGACGGAAGCTGAAGCTTTCTTT
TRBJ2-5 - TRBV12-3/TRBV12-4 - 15 CASSVYRDFQKTQYF TGTGCCAGCAGTGTCTACCGGGACTTCCAAAAGACCCAGTACTTC
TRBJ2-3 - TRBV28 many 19 CASSLGQRLLIFATDTQYF TGTGCCAGCAGTTTGGGTCAGAGGTTATTGATCTTCGCCACAGATACGCAGTATTTT
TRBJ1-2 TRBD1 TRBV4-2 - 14 CASSHDRVLYGYTF TGTGCCAGCAGCCACGACAGGGTCCTCTATGGCTACACCTTC
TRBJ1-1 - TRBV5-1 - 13 CASSRVVGTEAFF TGCGCCAGCAGCCGAGTTGTTGGTACTGAAGCTTTCTTT